These 29 T cell receptor beta chains were all obtained from the same sample, sequenced in a study of metastatic and nonmetastatic thyroid tumors. Each patient went into thyroid surgery without having received any treatment. TCRdb re-called the PCR reads through MiXCR. The data hold approximately 19,000 clones, with roughly 20% observed a single time. Material: tumor tissue. The receptors originated from a male donor with papillary thyroid cancer or a benign thyroid nodule (not recorded which). Some clones in this sample may be carry-over from other donors' samples.

This clone turned up a few times. Being one base from a much bigger clone, this may be a read error. The chain joins TRBV29-1 to TRBJ2-1; D remains ambiguous. The CDR3 has 11 amino acids. V was trimmed by 4 bases and J by 9 bases, leaving 10 bases between them. Germline CDR1 SQVTM, CDR2 ANQGSEA. The CDR3, as DNA: TGCAGCGTTGCTATCGGCATTGAGCAGTTCTTC. It encodes CSVAIGIEQFF.

This clone was seen at least ten times. Given a much more abundant clone one base away, this may be a read error. This rearrangement joins TRBV4-1 to TRBJ2-1; D is ambiguous. Germline V gene data show CDR1 as MGHRA and CDR2 as YSYEKL. The CDR3 is 14 residues long. The CDR3 reads CASSQDRGTDEQLF. CDR3 bases: TGCGCCAGCAGCCAAGATCGTGGTACGGATGAGCAGCTCTTC.

There are a few counts of this clone. The chain combines TRBV12-3 or TRBV12-4 with TRBJ2-3; 8 nucleotides match TRBD2. The J segment lost 3 bases and the V segment lost 2 bases, leaving 1 base of the junction unmatched. CDR3 length equals 14 residues. The CDR3 protein is CASSLSGGTDTQYF. As DNA, the CDR3 is TGTGCCAGCAGTTTAAGCGGGGGAACAGATACGCAGTATTTT.

This clone is medium-sized in the sample. This chain uses TRBV20-1 with TRBJ2-7; D ambiguous. V lost 3 bases to trimming and J lost 3 bases, with 9 bases between them. CDR1 DFQATT and CDR2 SNEGSKA come from the germline V gene (reference sequence). This CDR3 spans 12 amino acids. CDR3 amino acids: CSARFLRYEQYF. CDR3 coding DNA: TGCAGTGCTAGGTTCTTACGCTACGAGCAGTACTTC.

This clone appeared many times. J is TRBJ2-3 and V is TRBV6-4, with no clear D. Germline V gene sequence: CDR1 MRHNA, CDR2 SNTAGT. V lost 2 bases to trimming and J lost 1 base, with 7 bases between them. This CDR3 is built from 14 residues. CDR3 amino acids: CASSDRAGTDTQYF. The CDR3 DNA is TGTGCCAGCAGTGACAGGGCGGGCACAGATACGCAGTATTTT.

By proportion, this clone is medium-sized. The chain links TRBV30 to TRBJ1-2; unclear D gene. V shed 0 bases and J shed 6 bases, with 8 bases lying between them. The CDR3 loop spans 12 amino acids. Looked up from germline, CDR1 is GTSNPN and CDR2 is SVGIG (reference sequence). CDR3 sequence: CAWSVRGHGYTF. The DNA for the CDR3 is TGTGCCTGGAGTGTACGTGGACATGGCTACACCTTC.

Written as DNA, the CDR3 is TGTGCCAGCTCCCAGGGCCGGGGCACTGAAGCTTTCTTT. This gives the protein CASSQGRGTEAFF. The chain uses TRBV6-1 and TRBJ1-1, with a possible D match to TRBD1 (5 bases). The CDR3 is 13 amino acids. V was shortened by 8 bases and J by 4 bases, with 14 bases between the two germline ends. CDR1 is MNHNS and CDR2 is SASEGT in the germline V gene.

On this clone itself: The junction and the germline gene differ at one end; a read error may be behind it. The chain recombines TRBV20-1 with TRBJ2-2; the D gene is possibly TRBD2 (7 bases). Germline V gene data show CDR1 as DFQATT and CDR2 as SNEGSKA (reference sequence). The CDR3 has 15 amino acids. CDR3 in amino acids: CSARGGGADTGELSF. CDR3 DNA sequence: TGCAGTGCCCGAGGGGGGGGCGCGGACACCGGGGAGCTGTCTTTT.

This clone was recorded only once. One end of the junction is discordant with germline, which a read error may explain. V and J are TRBV2 and TRBJ2-1; 7 bases are a match to TRBD2. CDR1 SNHLY and CDR2 FYNNEI come from the germline V gene. CDR3 size: 14 residues. DNA for the CDR3: TGTTCCAGCAGGCTGGGGACTATATTCGATGAGCAGTTCTTC. Its translation is CSSRLGTIFDEQFF.

The rearrangement uses TRBV20-1 and TRBJ2-7; D gene unclear. The CDR3 length is 13 residues. Germline V CDR1 and CDR2: DFQATT, SNEGSKA (reference sequence). The CDR3: CISRPDDIYEQYF. CDR3 coding DNA: TGCATTTCTAGACCTGACGACATCTACGAGCAGTACTTC.

Ten or more counts support this clone. The junction does not match germline at one end; this may be a read error. The V and J genes are TRBV7-2 and TRBJ1-6; 12 bases are a match to TRBD1. Germline V lookup: CDR1 SGHTA, CDR2 FQGNSA. This CDR3 has 17 amino acids. CDR3 protein: CASSRSGTGGYDSPLHF. The CDR3 DNA reads as TGTGCCAGCAGCCGCTCCGGGACAGGGGGCTATGATTCACCCCTCCACTTT.

There are many counts of this clone. At one boundary the junction diverges from the germline segment, which might be a read error. Other DNA sequences in the same sample also yield this CDR3. This chain uses TRBV14 with TRBJ2-7, with unresolved D. Germline V gene data show CDR1 as SGHDN and CDR2 as FVKESK. CDR3 size: 11 residues. In DNA, the CDR3 is TGTGCCAGCAGCCACTCCTACGAGCAGTACTTT. Translation: CASSHSYEQYF. The entire variable domain, with the rest obtained from reference TRBV14 and TRBJ2-7, is as follows: EAGVTQFPSHSVIEKGQTVTLRCDPISGHDNLYWYRRVMGKEIKFLLHFVKESKQDESGMPNNRFLAERTGGTYSTLKVQPAELEDSGVYFCASSHSYEQYFGPGTRLTVT.

The CDR3 region has the DNA TGTGCCAGCTCAATCTATGCCGGTTCCGGGGAGCTGTTTTTT. It yields the protein CASSIYAGSGELFF. This rearrangement joins TRBV18 to TRBJ2-2; D is unclear. V was trimmed by 5 bases and J by 6 bases, leaving 13 bases between them. The CDR3 covers 14 residues. From germline, CDR1 is KGHSH and CDR2 LQKENI.

About this clone: Lacking the conserved final phenylalanine or tryptophan, this CDR3 likely reflects a read error. The chain employs TRBV9 and TRBJ2-3; 10 bases align to TRBD2. The germline gives CDR1 SGDLS, CDR2 YYNGEE. The CDR3 has 16 amino acids. With V trimmed by 0 bases and J by 6 bases, 7 bases remained unmatched. In DNA form, the CDR3 reads TGTGCCAGCAGCGTAGGAGCTAGCGGGAGTTATGATACGCAGTATTTG. Its translation is CASSVGASGSYDTQYL.

In this sample, this clone turned up many times. The chain links TRBV6-1 to TRBJ2-2, with D possibly matching TRBD1 (5 bases). Germline V gives CDR1 MNHNS, CDR2 SASEGT. The germline V and J ends were trimmed by 3 bases and 6 bases, with 5 bases remaining between them. The CDR3 totals 12 residues. The CDR3 sequence: CASSDRAGELFF. The CDR3 nucleotides read TGTGCCAGCAGTGACAGGGCCGGGGAGCTGTTTTTT.

By proportion, this clone is medium-sized. As DNA, the CDR3 is TGTGCCAGCAGTTTTCAGGGGCAGCTCTACGAGCAGTACTTC. This codes for CASSFQGQLYEQYF. The J gene is TRBJ2-7, the V gene TRBV27; tentative D call: TRBD1 (6 bases). V was trimmed by 3 bases and J by 3 bases, leaving 12 bases between them. Germline-derived CDR1 and CDR2 are MNHEY and SMNVEV (reference sequence). The CDR3 consists of 14 residues.

For this clone: As the CDR3 is not closed by the conserved phenylalanine or tryptophan, this likely results from a read error. The chain combines TRBV20-1 with TRBJ2-5; tentatively, D is TRBD2 (7 bases). The germline CDR1 and CDR2 sequences are DFQATT and SNEGSKA (reference sequence). The V and J ends lost 4 bases and 5 bases respectively, with 17 bases between them. The CDR3 has 14 amino acids. In DNA, the CDR3 is TGCAGTGCTAACATAGAGGGAGGGGGGGAGACCCAGTACCTC. Residues: CSANIEGGGETQYL.

There are many counts of this clone. The chain employs TRBV5-6 and TRBJ1-4; possibly TRBD1 for D (6 bases). V was cut by 3 bases and J by 5 bases, with 11 bases left in between. The CDR3 has 14 amino acids. From germline, CDR1 is SGHDT and CDR2 YYEEEE. The CDR3, as DNA: TGTGCCAGCAGCTCCCGGGACACAAATGAAAAACTGTTTTTT. Residues: CASSSRDTNEKLFF.

Ten or more counts support this clone. The rearrangement joins TRBV3-1 to TRBJ1-6; no reliable D call. The CDR3 runs 16 residues. Germline lookup yields CDR1 LGHDT and CDR2 YNNKEL (reference sequence). Trimming stripped 4 bases from V and 8 bases from J, with 18 bases between. The CDR3 region is CASSPWSATGHSPLHF. CDR3 DNA: TGTGCCAGCAGCCCTTGGAGCGCGACCGGGCATTCACCCCTCCACTTT.

There are many counts of this clone. The CDR3 sequence: CASRKGLAGVVSYNEQFF. CDR3 DNA sequence: TGTGCCAGCAGGAAGGGACTAGCGGGAGTGGTCTCCTACAATGAGCAGTTCTTC. The chain uses TRBV2 and TRBJ2-1, with 14 positions matching TRBD2. V gave up 6 bases and J gave up 0 bases; unmatched junction bases: 7. The CDR3 loop spans 18 amino acids. CDR1 is SNHLY, CDR2 FYNNEI, per germline.

This clone occurred many times. The CDR3 coding sequence is TGCAGTGCTAGCATAGGGAACAGGGGCGAAAAACTGTTTTTT. Translation gives CSASIGNRGEKLFF. The chain employs TRBV20-1 and TRBJ1-4; 7 bases line up with TRBD1. The CDR3 is 14 residues long. Germline CDR1 and CDR2: DFQATT and SNEGSKA (reference sequence). Germline trimming cut 3 bases from V and 8 bases from J; bases unmatched to any gene: 9.

V gene TRBV20-1 combines with J gene TRBJ2-5; 8 nucleotides line up with TRBD1. The germline V gene has CDR1 DFQATT and CDR2 SNEGSKA (reference sequence). This CDR3 region has 14 residues. V gave up 6 bases and J gave up 5 bases; unmatched junction bases: 11. The CDR3 reads CSAHDRGVGETQYF. The CDR3 bases are TGCAGTGCCCACGACAGGGGTGTTGGGGAGACCCAGTACTTC.

This clone was detected only a few times. The chain combines TRBV6-1 with TRBJ2-7; D call uncertain. Germline V gives CDR1 MNHNS, CDR2 SASEGT. This CDR3 spans 14 amino acids. The germline V and J ends were trimmed by 1 base and 6 bases, with 13 bases remaining between them. CDR3 DNA: TGTGCCAGCAGTGAAGGGCTGTTCATGGGCGAGCAGTACTTC. This gives the protein CASSEGLFMGEQYF.

There are many counts of this clone. This sequence joins TRBV6-1 and TRBJ1-1; TRBD1 matches at 9 bases. Trimming cost V 9 bases and J 7 bases; bases outside gene matches: 12. This CDR3 is built from 14 residues. Looked up from germline, CDR1 is MNHNS and CDR2 is SASEGT. The CDR3 DNA reads as TGTGCCAGTCCATCTCGGGACAGGGCGTATGAAGCTTTCTTT. Encoded protein: CASPSRDRAYEAFF.

This clone was seen ten or more times. This sample also contains other DNA sequences that code for the same CDR3. The J gene is TRBJ1-6, the V gene TRBV6-4; D unclear. The V end lost 0 bases, the J end lost 7 bases, and 4 bases lay between the germline ends. Germline values: CDR1 MRHNA, CDR2 SNTAGT. The CDR3 totals 13 residues. The CDR3 loop reads CASSDSSNSPLHF. CDR3 DNA: TGTGCCAGCAGTGACTCATCAAATTCACCCCTCCACTTT.

This clone was found many times. The chain carries TRBV5-4 and TRBJ1-5, with D perhaps matching TRBD1 (5 bases). Germline values: CDR1 SGHNT, CDR2 YYREEE (reference sequence). The CDR3 sequence is 17 residues long. The V and J ends lost 1 base and 0 bases respectively, with 14 bases between them. The CDR3 reads CASSLRVWGHSNQPQHF. CDR3 in DNA: TGTGCCAGCAGCTTGAGGGTCTGGGGCCATAGCAATCAGCCCCAGCATTTT.

V gene TRBV18 combines with J gene TRBJ2-7; a weak D match, TRBD2 (5 bases). The V end lost 6 bases, the J end lost 7 bases, and 10 bases lay between the germline ends. Per germline, CDR1 KGHSH and CDR2 LQKENI. This CDR3 region has 11 residues. The CDR3 sequence is CASSFTGEQYF. The CDR3 coding sequence is TGTGCCAGCTCCTTTACGGGGGAGCAGTACTTC. Full variable domain (outside the CDR3, taken from reference TRBV18 and TRBJ2-7): NAGVMQNPRHLVRRRGQEARLRCSPMKGHSHVYWYRQLPEEGLKFMVYLQKENIIDESGMPKERFSAEFPKEGPSILRIQQVVRGDSAAYFCASSFTGEQYFGPGTRLTVT.

As regards this clone: The junction differs from germline at one of its ends, possibly a read error. The V and J genes are TRBV20-1 and TRBJ1-5; D gene unclear. The CDR3 totals 11 residues. Per the germline V gene, CDR1 is DFQATT and CDR2 is SNEGSKA (reference sequence). For the CDR3, the DNA is TGCGGTGCTACAACCTTGTTGACCCAGCATTTT. It codes for CGATTLLTQHF.

This clone was observed at least ten times. The chain links TRBV2 to TRBJ1-6, with 8 bases that match TRBD1. The CDR3 is made up of 14 amino acids. Germline CDR1 and CDR2: SNHLY and FYNNEI. J lost 8 bases, V lost 6 bases, and 6 bases had no gene match. CDR3 nucleotide sequence: TGTGCCAGCAGAACCGACAGGGGCGATTCACCCCTCCACTTT. Its protein is CASRTDRGDSPLHF.